This T cell receptor beta chain was recovered during a study of response to subunit inactivated influenza vaccine listed by TCRdb under 2018. Background for the entire study: Deep quantitative T cell receptor repertoire profiling was used in the study to track responses to a trivalent subunit inactivated influenza vaccine.

A remark on this clonotype: Its antigen remains undetermined. Base-call qualities are not available, and no considerably larger clone is one nucleotide away.

General study outcomes and caveats: It was suggested by the authors that each seasonal influenza vaccination may recruit only a limited number of new T cells.

The library came from RT-PCR. Instrument on record: Illumina HiSeq 2500. TCRdb redid the processing of the public reads, applying fastp at Q25 and MiXCR, and retained in-frame beta chains. When rows share a CDR3 protein, they turn into one entry using the most common DNA and genes. For this sample the table gives about 570,000 distinct CDR3 sequences, of which about 11% were detected only once. Approximately 10% of the sample goes to the ten largest clones. Its CDR3 holds 14 amino acids, cysteine through phenylalanine. Left in the record is the CDR3 DNA by itself, 42 bases read in frame from the first base. Via the germline V gene (reference sequence), CDR1 is SEHNR and CDR2 FQNEAQ. V drops 2 bases and J drops 4 bases, leaving 11 bases in between. The same specimen was also included in a second study, on T cells expressing NK-cell markers. Drawing on the second study: TCR beta cDNA libraries were made by 5'RACE template switching that added a universal primer site and unique molecular identifiers. TCR beta-chain repertoires were profiled in sorted CD3+CD56+NKG2C+, CD3+CD56+NKG2C- and CD3+CD56-NKG2C+ T-cell subsets from several donors. Seven of the eight sequenced donors were HCMV-seropositive and one was HCMV-seronegative. In several experiments an anti-gammadeltaTCR antibody was added to restrict sorting to alphabetaTCR-expressing T cells. In six donors, the dominant CD3+CD56+NKG2C+ clonotypes were among the top 10 CD8+ clonotypes and accounted for roughly 1.0-8% of CD8+ T cells. Those dominant clonotypes were again the most abundant among CD3+CD56-NKG2C+ cells in a handful of donors, at roughly 25-65%. It remained unclear whether the expanded NKG2C-expressing T cell clones were specific for HCMV antigens. The study sequenced eight donors, all healthy volunteers chosen at random: three men and five women. HCMV-specific IgG was detected in serum with a commercial ELISA kit to determine HCMV serostatus. Ficoll density gradient centrifugation was used to isolate peripheral blood mononuclear cells from blood. For several donors, bulk peripheral blood T-cell repertoires were also sequenced from unsorted PBMC. Synthesis of cDNA was primed from the TCR beta constant segment and was followed by two consecutive PCR amplification steps. The libraries were sequenced on Illumina HiSeq 2000/2500, MiSeq or NextSeq, producing 2 x 150 bp reads. Reads were demultiplexed and grouped by UMI with MIGEC, and clonotypes were assembled and quantified with MiTCR. Only TCR cDNA sequences supported by at least two reads were kept to exclude erroneous sequences. The tcR package was used for downstream repertoire analysis, and clonotypes were matched between fractions using CDR3 nucleotide sequence together with V segment. VDJmatch was used to annotate antigen specificity against VDJdb, with one amino acid substitution in CDR3 permitted.

This TCR was sampled from a man aged 50 or older who received an inactivated influenza vaccine. Donor details come from another sample of the same person, matched by shared clones. The sequencing here drew on PBMCs from blood, taken on the day of vaccination. The V gene is TRBV7-9 and the J gene is TRBJ2-5; a weak D assignment points to TRBD2 (6 bases agree). The CDR3 is CASSLSGQGETQYF. The nucleotides are TGTGCCAGCAGCTTAAGCGGGCAGGGAGAGACCCAGTACTTC.